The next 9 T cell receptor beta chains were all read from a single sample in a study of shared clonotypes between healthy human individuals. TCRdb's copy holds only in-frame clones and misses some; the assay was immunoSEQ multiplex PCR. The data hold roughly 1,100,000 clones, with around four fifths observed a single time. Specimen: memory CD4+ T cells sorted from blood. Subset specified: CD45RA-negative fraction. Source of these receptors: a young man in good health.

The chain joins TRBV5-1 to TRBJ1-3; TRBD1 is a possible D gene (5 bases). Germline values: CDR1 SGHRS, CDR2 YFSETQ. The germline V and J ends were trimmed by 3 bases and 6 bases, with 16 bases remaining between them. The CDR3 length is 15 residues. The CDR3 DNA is TGCGCCAGCAGCTCCCTCCCGGGGACGGAAAACACCATATATTTT. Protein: CASSSLPGTENTIYF.

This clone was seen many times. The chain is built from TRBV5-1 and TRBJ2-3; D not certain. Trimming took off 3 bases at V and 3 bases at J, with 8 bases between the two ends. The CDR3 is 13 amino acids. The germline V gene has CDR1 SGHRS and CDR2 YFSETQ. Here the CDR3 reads CASSSPQTDTQYF. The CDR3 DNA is TGCGCCAGCAGCTCCCCCCAAACAGATACGCAGTATTTT.

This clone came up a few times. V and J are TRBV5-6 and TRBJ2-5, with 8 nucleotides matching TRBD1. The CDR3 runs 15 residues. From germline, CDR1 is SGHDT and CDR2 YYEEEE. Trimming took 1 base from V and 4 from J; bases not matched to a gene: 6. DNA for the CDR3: TGTGCCAGCAGCTTGCCGCTACAGGGGGGAGAGACCCAGTACTTC. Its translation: CASSLPLQGGETQYF. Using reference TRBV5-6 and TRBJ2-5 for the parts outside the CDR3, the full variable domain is DAGVTQSPTHLIKTRGQQVTLRCSPKSGHDTVSWYQQALGQGPQFIFQYYEEEERQRGNFPDRFSGHQFPNYSSELNVNALLLGDSALYLCASSLPLQGGETQYFGPGTRLLVL.

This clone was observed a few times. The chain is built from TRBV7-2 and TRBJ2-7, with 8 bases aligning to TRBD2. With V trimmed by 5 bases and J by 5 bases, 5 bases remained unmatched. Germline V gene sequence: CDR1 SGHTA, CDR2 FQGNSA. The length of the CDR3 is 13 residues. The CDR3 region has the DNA TGTGCCAGCAGCCGCCGGGAGGGCGACGAGCAGTACTTC. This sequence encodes CASSRREGDEQYF.

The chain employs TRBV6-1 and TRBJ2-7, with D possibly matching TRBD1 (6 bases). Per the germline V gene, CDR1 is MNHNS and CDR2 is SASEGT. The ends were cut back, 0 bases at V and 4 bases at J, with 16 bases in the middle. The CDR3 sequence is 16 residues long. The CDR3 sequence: CASSEARWTAKYEQYF. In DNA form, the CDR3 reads TGTGCCAGCAGTGAAGCGCGATGGACAGCGAAATACGAGCAGTACTTC.

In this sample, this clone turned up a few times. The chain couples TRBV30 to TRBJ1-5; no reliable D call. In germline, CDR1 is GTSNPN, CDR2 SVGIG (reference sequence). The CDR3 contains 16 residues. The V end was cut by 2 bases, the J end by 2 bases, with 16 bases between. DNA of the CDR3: TGTGCCTGGAGTAATCCTTTTATGAGGGGCAATCAGCCCCAGCATTTT. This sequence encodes CAWSNPFMRGNQPQHF.

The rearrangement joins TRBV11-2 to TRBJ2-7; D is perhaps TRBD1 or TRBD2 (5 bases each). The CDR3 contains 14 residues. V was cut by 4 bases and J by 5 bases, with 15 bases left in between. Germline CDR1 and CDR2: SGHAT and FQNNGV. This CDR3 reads CASSWDRLKDEQYF. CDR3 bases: TGTGCCAGCAGCTGGGACCGCCTTAAGGACGAGCAGTACTTC.

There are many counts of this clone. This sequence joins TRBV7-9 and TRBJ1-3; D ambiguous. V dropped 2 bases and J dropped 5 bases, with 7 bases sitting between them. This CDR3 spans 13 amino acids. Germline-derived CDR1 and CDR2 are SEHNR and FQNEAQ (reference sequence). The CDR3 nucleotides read TGTGCCAGCAGCTTAAACACCAGAAACACCATATATTTT. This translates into CASSLNTRNTIYF.

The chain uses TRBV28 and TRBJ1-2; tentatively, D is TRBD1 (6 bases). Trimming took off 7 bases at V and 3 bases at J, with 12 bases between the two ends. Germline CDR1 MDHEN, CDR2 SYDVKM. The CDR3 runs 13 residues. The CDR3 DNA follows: TGTGCCAGCACTTTGGGGGCGGACTATGGCTACACCTTC. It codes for CASTLGADYGYTF.